The present TCR beta chain was sequenced within a study of blood T cell repertoires in COVID-19 (TCRdb year 2020). Describing the broader study: Collaborator samples came from the United States, Italy and Spain and covered acute and convalescent phases of COVID-19. Where HLA class I and class II types were available, the types were taken from metadata supplied by the sample provider, not from assay-based typing. The repertoires were released in a freely available public database intended as a resource for research on the immune response to SARS-CoV-2. The samples were drawn from two sources: the first 160 participants of the ongoing ImmuneRACE study, and 1,200 or so subjects contributed by 6 global collaborators. The sample metadata nearly always contained a de-identified subject ID, COVID-19 status, age in years and sex. The dataset comprised deeply sampled blood TCRbeta repertoires from subjects exposed to, actively infected with, or recovered from COVID-19. The material from the prospective study consisted of cDNA or gDNA derived from T cells, B-cell-depleted T cells, or PBMCs. Paper-wide results and their limitations: The amount of clinical and demographic metadata varied by source and participant and was provided uncurated.

TCRbeta CDR3 regions were amplified from genomic DNA using the immunoSEQ Assay, a bias-controlled multiplex PCR. Concerning the study's data processing: Nucleated cell counts per sample were estimated from amplification of reference gene primers within the assay. Sequence reads were collapsed and filtered to measure the absolute abundance of every unique TCRbeta CDR3 rearrangement. For each sample, productive Simpson clonality was calculated by taking the square root of Simpson's diversity index across productive rearrangements. The clones in this table, taken by TCRdb from immuneACCESS, are in-frame only. Not every clone is retained; where verified, under half of the shortfall comes from an unresolved V gene, and the cause of the rest is unknown. That table is the source of V, J and clone size, and D and trimming were worked out from the DNA. This sample has roughly 280,000 clones in its table, and around 90% of those were observed once. The ten largest clones represent less than 3% of the sample.

This clone was detected only a few times. Its specific antigen is unknown. Per-nucleotide qualities are absent, and no much larger clonotype sits a single base away. V is clipped by 1 base and J by 3 bases, and the sequence between their germline boundaries is 7 bases long. The cysteine opens and the phenylalanine closes a CDR3 of 14 amino acids. Of all the DNA, just the CDR3 is kept, 42 bases in frame from base 1. Taken from the germline V gene (reference sequence), the CDR1 and CDR2 loops are LGHDT and YNNKEL. Participants in the prospective study were aged 18 to 89 years, lived in under 30 United States geographic areas, and enrolled through a virtual design. In the prospective study, participants were assigned to cohorts based on the clinical history participants reported in a screening survey and a study questionnaire. Recovered participants in ImmuneRACE Cohort 3 were defined as having two consecutive negative NP/OP PCR tests, clearance from a healthcare professional, or resolution of symptoms. Mobile phlebotomists in the prospective study collected whole blood, serum and a nasopharyngeal or oropharyngeal swab from every participant. Over a roughly 2-month period, participants in the prospective study had the option of providing additional blood draws and questionnaires. Before DNA extraction, prospective study blood samples were shipped either frozen or at room temperature.

Sample: PBMCs or T cells enriched from blood (not recorded which). The sequence was obtained from a woman between 45 and 60 years old who had recovered from COVID-19. The sequence is built from TRBV3-1 (or the pseudogene TRBV3-2) and TRBJ1-5; the D gene cannot be resolved reliably. The CDR3 sequence is CASSQGHNNQPQHF. In nucleotide form, the sequence is TGTGCCAGCAGCCAAGGGCATAACAATCAGCCCCAGCATTTT.